The 8 T cell receptor beta chains given below trace back to one sample, sequenced in a study of T-cell reconstitution after alpha-beta-depleted transplantation in children. Unique molecular identifiers were used in preparing the TCRbeta library. TCRdb re-called the PCR reads with MiXCR, one entry per CDR3 protein. The sample carries about 210,000 distinct CDR3 sequences, over 15% recorded once. The sequenced sample was PBMCs, mostly from graft donor cells, obtained 360 days after TCRalphabeta/CD19-depleted stem cell transplant. Receptors were obtained from a male patient between 2 and 15 years old who had a stem cell transplant for acute lymphoblastic leukemia, so the T cells may come from the graft donor.

The V gene is TRBV12-3 or TRBV12-4, the J gene TRBJ1-2; D is unclear. V gave up 3 bases and J gave up 3 bases, with 2 bases separating them. This CDR3 spans 11 amino acids. In DNA, the CDR3 is TGTGCCAGCAGTTTTGACTATGGCTACACCTTC. Its protein is CASSFDYGYTF.

This clonotype turned up a few times. The rearrangement joins TRBV7-6 to TRBJ2-2; D gene unclear. Trimming left V 5 bases short and J 1 base short, with 11 bases between. Germline V gene sequence: CDR1 SGHVS, CDR2 FNYEAQ. The CDR3 is 15 amino acids. The CDR3 coding sequence is TGTGCCAGCAGCCGTAGGACCGTGAACACCGGGGAGCTGTTTTTT. This gives the protein CASSRRTVNTGELFF.

The chain recombines TRBV7-9 with TRBJ2-6; D gene uncertain. The CDR3 length is 16 residues. V lost 3 bases, J lost 0 bases, and 9 bases lay in between. The germline V gene encodes CDR1 SEHNR and CDR2 FQNEAQ (reference sequence). The CDR3 region has the DNA TGTGCCAGCAGCTTGTCCGCTGGCTCTGGGGCCAACGTCCTGACTTTC. Translation gives CASSLSAGSGANVLTF.

This clonotype was seen more than once but under ten times. The CDR3 loop is CASSLGLAGGTGELFF. The CDR3 region has the DNA TGTGCCAGCAGTTTAGGGCTAGCGGGAGGCACCGGGGAGCTGTTTTTT. The J gene is TRBJ2-2, the V gene TRBV28; 11 nucleotides align to TRBD2. Germline V lookup: CDR1 MDHEN, CDR2 SYDVKM. The CDR3 has 16 amino acids. V lost 2 bases to trimming and J lost 4 bases; unmatched junction nucleotides: 3.

The gene calls are TRBV20-1 and TRBJ1-2, with 9 bases aligning to TRBD1. Per germline, CDR1 DFQATT and CDR2 SNEGSKA (reference sequence). V lost 4 bases, J lost 0 bases, and 9 bases stayed unmatched. This CDR3 has 16 residues. DNA for the CDR3: TGCAGTGCTAACCTCCCGGGACAGGGACCTAACTATGGCTACACCTTC. It encodes CSANLPGQGPNYGYTF.

This clonotype has only a few counts. The junction departs from germline at one end; a sequencing error may be responsible. This sequence joins TRBV12-3 or TRBV12-4 and TRBJ2-7; 7 bases are shared with TRBD1. The CDR3 length is 15 residues. In DNA, the CDR3 is TGTGCCAGCAGTCTAGCAGGGGGATCACCCAACGAGCAGTACTTC. It codes for CASSLAGGSPNEQYF.

This clonotype was recorded at least ten times. The genes are TRBV29-1 and TRBJ2-7; D perhaps matches TRBD1 (6 bases). Trimming pared 0 bases from V and 2 bases from J, leaving 11 bases between. The germline V gene has CDR1 SQVTM and CDR2 ANQGSEA. The CDR3 runs 14 residues. CDR3 region: CSVEDNRAAYEQYF. The CDR3 coding sequence is TGCAGCGTTGAAGATAACAGGGCCGCCTACGAGCAGTACTTC.

This clonotype came up a few times. CDR3 sequence reads: CASSDRAGGPGNEQFF. In DNA form, the CDR3 reads TGCGCCAGCAGTGACCGAGCGGGGGGGCCGGGGAATGAGCAGTTCTTC. V is TRBV10-2 and J is TRBJ2-1; TRBD2 matches 10 bases. Germline CDR1 and CDR2: WSHSY and SAAADI. The CDR3 loop spans 16 amino acids. The V gene end was trimmed by 3 bases and the J gene end by 7 bases; junction bases not matched to a gene: 9.